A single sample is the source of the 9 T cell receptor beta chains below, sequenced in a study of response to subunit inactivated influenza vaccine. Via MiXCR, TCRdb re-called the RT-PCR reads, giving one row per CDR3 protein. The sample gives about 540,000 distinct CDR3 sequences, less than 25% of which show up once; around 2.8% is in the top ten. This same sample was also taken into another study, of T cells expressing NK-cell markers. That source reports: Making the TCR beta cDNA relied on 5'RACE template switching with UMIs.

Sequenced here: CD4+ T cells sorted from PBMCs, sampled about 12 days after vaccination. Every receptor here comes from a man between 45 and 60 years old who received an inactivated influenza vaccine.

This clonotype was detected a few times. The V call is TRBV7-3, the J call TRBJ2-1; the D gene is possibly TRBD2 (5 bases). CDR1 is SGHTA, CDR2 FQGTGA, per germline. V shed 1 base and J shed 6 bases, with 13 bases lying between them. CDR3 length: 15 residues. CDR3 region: CASSLIGGSINEQFF. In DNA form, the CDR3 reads TGTGCCAGCAGCTTAATCGGCGGGTCGATCAATGAGCAGTTCTTC.

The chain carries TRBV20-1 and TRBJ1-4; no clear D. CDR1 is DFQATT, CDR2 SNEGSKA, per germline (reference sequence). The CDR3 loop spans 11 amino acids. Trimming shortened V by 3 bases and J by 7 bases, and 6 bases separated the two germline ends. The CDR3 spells CSASIGEKLFF. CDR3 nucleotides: TGCAGTGCTAGTATCGGTGAAAAACTGTTTTTT.

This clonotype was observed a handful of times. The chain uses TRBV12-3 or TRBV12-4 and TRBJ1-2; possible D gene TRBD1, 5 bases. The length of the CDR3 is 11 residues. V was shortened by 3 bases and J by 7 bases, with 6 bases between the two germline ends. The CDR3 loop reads CASSFGGGYTF. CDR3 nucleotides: TGTGCCAGCAGTTTTGGGGGTGGCTACACCTTC.

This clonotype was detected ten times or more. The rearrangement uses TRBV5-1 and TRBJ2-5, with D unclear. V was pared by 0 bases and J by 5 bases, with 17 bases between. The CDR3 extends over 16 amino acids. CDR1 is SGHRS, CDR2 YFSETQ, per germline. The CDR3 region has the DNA TGCGCCAGCAGCTTGGTTGGGGTTTCTTCGCAGGAGACCCAGTACTTC. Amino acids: CASSLVGVSSQETQYF.

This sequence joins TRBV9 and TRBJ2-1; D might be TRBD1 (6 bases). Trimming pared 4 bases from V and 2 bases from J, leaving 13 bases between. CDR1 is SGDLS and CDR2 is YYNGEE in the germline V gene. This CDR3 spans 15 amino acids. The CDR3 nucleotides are TGTGCCAGCAGCCCAGGGGTTCTCACCTACAATGAGCAGTTCTTC. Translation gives CASSPGVLTYNEQFF.

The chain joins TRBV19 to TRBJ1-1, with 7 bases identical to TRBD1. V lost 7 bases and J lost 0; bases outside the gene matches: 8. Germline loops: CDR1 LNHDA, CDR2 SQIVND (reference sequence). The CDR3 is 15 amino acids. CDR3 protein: CASTETGIMNTEAFF. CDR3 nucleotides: TGTGCCAGTACCGAGACAGGGATCATGAACACTGAAGCTTTCTTT.

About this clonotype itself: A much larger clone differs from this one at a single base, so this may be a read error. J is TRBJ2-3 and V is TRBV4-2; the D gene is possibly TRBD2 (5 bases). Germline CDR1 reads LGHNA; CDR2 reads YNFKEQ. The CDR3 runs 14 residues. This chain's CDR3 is CAISPRGSADTQYF. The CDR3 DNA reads TGTGCCATCAGCCCCCGCGGGTCCGCAGATACGCAGTATTTT.

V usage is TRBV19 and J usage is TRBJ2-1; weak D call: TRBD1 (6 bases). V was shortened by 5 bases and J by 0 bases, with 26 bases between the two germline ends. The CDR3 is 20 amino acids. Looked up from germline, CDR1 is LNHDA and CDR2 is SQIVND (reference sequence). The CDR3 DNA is TGTGCCAGTAGTGCCCCTAGGTTCATAAGGAGAGGGGGCTCCTACAATGAGCAGTTCTTC. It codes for CASSAPRFIRRGGSYNEQFF.

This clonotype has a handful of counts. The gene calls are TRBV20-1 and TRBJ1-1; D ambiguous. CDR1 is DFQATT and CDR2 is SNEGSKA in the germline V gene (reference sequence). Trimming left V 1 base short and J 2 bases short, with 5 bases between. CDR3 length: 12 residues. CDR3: CSARAPNTEAFF. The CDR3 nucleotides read TGCAGTGCTAGAGCTCCTAACACTGAAGCTTTCTTT.